Described below is a single T cell receptor (beta chain) sequence and its context. The sample belongs to a study of blood T cell repertoires in COVID-19. Study background: Spain, Italy and the United States supplied samples that represented acute and convalescent COVID-19.

Profiled with immunoSEQ multiplex PCR; TCRdb holds only in-frame clones, not every one. The profile shows 25,000 to 30,000 clones, around 80% of them singletons. The germline CDR1 and CDR2 sequences are SGDLS and YYNGEE. V lost 0 bases and J 3 bases, leaving 10 bases between the germline ends. The CDR3 is 15 amino acids. The J gene is TRBJ1-3, the V gene TRBV9; D is perhaps TRBD1 (5 bases). The origin of this receptor is a woman aged 65 to 85 with acute or convalescent COVID-19. The sequenced sample consisted of peripheral blood. CDR3 sequence: CASSVGAGFGNTIYF. CDR3 in DNA: TGTGCCAGCAGCGTAGGGGCAGGGTTTGGAAACACCATATATTTT.